This T cell receptor beta chain is from a study of OX40 agonist ivuxolimab in advanced cancers. Method: immunoSEQ multiplex PCR; TCRdb's copy keeps in-frame clones and lacks some. Of roughly 68,000 clones listed, 86% are singletons. V was clipped by 3 bases and J by 5 bases, with 12 bases between them. Germline CDR1 reads SGHRS; CDR2 reads YFSETQ. The CDR3 is made up of 14 amino acids. The specimen was CD4+ or CD8+ T cells sorted from blood, collected in a trial of the OX40 agonist ivuxolimab. The source is an adult with an advanced solid tumor such as melanoma, head and neck, liver or kidney cancer. This rearrangement joins TRBV5-1 to TRBJ1-5, with D possibly TRBD1 on 5 matching bases. CDR3 bases: TGCGCCAGCAGCTGGGCGGCGGGGGATCAGCCCCAGCATTTT. This translates into CASSWAAGDQPQHF. The full variable domain, rest sourced from reference TRBV5-1 and TRBJ1-5, is KAGVTQTPRYLIKTRGQQVTLSCSPISGHRSVSWYQQTPGQGLQFLFEYFSETQRNKGNFPGRFSGRQFSNSRSEMNVSTLELGDSALYLCASSWAAGDQPQHFGDGTRLSIL.